These T cell receptor beta chains were read from a single sample in a study of naive and memory T cell subsets. In TCRdb, the UMI-ligation and nested PCR reads were re-called with MiXCR into one record per CDR3 protein. Among around 160,000 distinct CDR3 sequences listed, 22% were seen once. What was sequenced was naive CD4+ T cells from blood. The receptors originated from a human donor in good health. CDR3s include the opening cysteine and the closing phenylalanine or tryptophan. Each record gives: J gene, clone size, V gene, D gene, CDR3 protein, CDR3 DNA. A D gene is named only where the DNA matches it firmly. Size is omitted from some rows. Given values are once, few, many or a class for expanded clones.

TRBJ2-5,few,TRBV28,TRBD1,CASQHLGTGPQETQYF,TGTGCCAGCCAGCATCTCGGGACAGGCCCCCAAGAGACCCAGTACTTC
TRBJ1-3,.,TRBV9,.,CASSLEIASGNTIYF,TGTGCCAGCAGCTTGGAAATAGCCTCTGGAAACACCATATATTTT
TRBJ2-1,.,TRBV2,.,CASAYYNEQFF,TGTGCCAGCGCCTACTACAATGAGCAGTTCTTC
TRBJ2-1,.,TRBV20-1,TRBD2,CSASILATNNEQFF,TGCAGTGCTAGTATACTAGCGACGAACAATGAGCAGTTCTTC
TRBJ1-2,.,TRBV12-3/TRBV12-4,TRBD1,CASSLGQGAYYGYTF,TGTGCCAGCAGTTTAGGACAGGGCGCGTACTATGGCTACACCTTC
TRBJ2-1,few,TRBV29-1,.,CSVLLVNEQFF,TGCAGCGTTCTGCTGGTCAATGAGCAGTTCTTC
TRBJ2-7,few,TRBV14,.,CASSQAYEQYF,TGTGCCAGCAGCCAAGCCTACGAGCAGTACTTC
TRBJ2-2,few,TRBV12-3/TRBV12-4,.,CASSALRDYGELFF,TGTGCCAGCAGTGCCCTGCGGGATTACGGGGAGCTGTTTTTT
TRBJ1-1,once,TRBV28,.,CASSLNPGLNTEAFF,TGTGCCAGCAGTTTAAACCCAGGGCTAAACACTGAAGCTTTCTTT
TRBJ2-4,.,TRBV6-1,.,CATGNGWSGNIQYF,TGTGCCACTGGGAATGGGTGGAGTGGGAACATTCAGTACTTC
TRBJ2-1,.,TRBV4-1,TRBD1,CASSRYRGFSPNNEQFF,TGCGCCAGCAGCCGCTACAGGGGGTTCAGCCCAAACAATGAGCAGTTCTTC
TRBJ2-1,.,TRBV13,TRBD2,CASSRRGGGGRAYNEQFF,TGTGCCAGCAGCCGACGGGGCGGAGGAGGGAGGGCCTACAATGAGCAGTTCTTC
TRBJ2-1,.,TRBV7-8,.,CASSLSDQEQFF,TGTGCCAGCAGCTTAAGCGATCAGGAGCAGTTCTTC
TRBJ1-4,few,TRBV6-5,.,CASSYGGSLNEKLFF,TGTGCCAGCAGTTACGGGGGTTCCCTTAATGAAAAACTGTTTTTT
TRBJ2-5,few,TRBV29-1,TRBD1,CSVDRRDREGETQYF,TGCAGCGTTGACCGCCGGGACAGGGAGGGAGAGACCCAGTACTTC
TRBJ2-1,few,TRBV5-1,.,CASSLVTGHMYNEQFF,TGCGCCAGCAGCTTGGTTACTGGTCACATGTACAATGAGCAGTTCTTC
TRBJ2-7,few,TRBV6-6,TRBD1,CASTGTGAPTYEQYF,TGTGCCAGCACCGGGACAGGGGCCCCAACCTACGAGCAGTACTTC
TRBJ1-4,few,TRBV5-8,TRBD1,CASRFSRTGGIPLGEKLFF,TGTGCCAGCAGGTTTTCCCGGACAGGGGGCATTCCGCTCGGTGAAAAACTGTTTTTT
TRBJ2-3,.,TRBV6-5,TRBD2,CASSSQGLAGRYTDTQYF,TGTGCCAGCAGTTCCCAGGGACTAGCGGGGAGATACACAGATACGCAGTATTTT
TRBJ1-1,.,TRBV29-1,.,CSVGAGTEAFF,TGCAGCGTCGGCGCTGGCACTGAAGCTTTCTTT
TRBJ2-1,many,TRBV12-5,.,CASGLGSENEQFF,TGTGCTAGTGGTTTGGGGAGCGAGAATGAGCAGTTCTTC
TRBJ2-7,.,TRBV5-5,.,CASSLYLVYEQYF,TGTGCCAGCAGCTTGTATTTGGTTTACGAGCAGTACTTC
TRBJ2-7,many,TRBV3-1,TRBD2,CASSPGTSPHRAF,TGTGCCAGCAGCCCCGGGACTAGTCCCCACAGGGCATTC
TRBJ2-7,once,TRBV20-1,.,CSARRPGREQYF,TGCAGTGCTAGGCGGCCAGGGCGCGAGCAGTACTTC
TRBJ2-7,few,TRBV29-1,.,CSVVGQEYEQYF,TGCAGCGTTGTAGGCCAGGAGTACGAGCAGTACTTC
TRBJ2-3,.,TRBV18,.,CATLDPQGTDTQYF,TGTGCCACCCTCGACCCCCAGGGCACAGATACGCAGTATTTT
TRBJ2-5,few,TRBV15,.,CATSRDRSSQETQYF,TGTGCCACCAGCAGAGATCGGAGTAGCCAAGAGACCCAGTACTTC
TRBJ2-7,many,TRBV29-1,TRBD2,CSQGETSGPFYEQYF,TGCAGTCAGGGGGAGACTAGCGGACCATTCTACGAGCAGTACTTC
TRBJ1-6,.,TRBV7-9,TRBD1,CASSSRQGYNSPLHF,TGTGCCAGCAGCTCGCGACAGGGCTATAATTCACCCCTCCACTTT
TRBJ1-2,once,TRBV30,.,CAWLLDRQHGYTF,TGTGCCTGGCTCTTGGACCGACAGCATGGCTACACCTTC
TRBJ2-3,.,TRBV5-1,TRBD2,CASSLALAGSTDTQYF,TGCGCCAGCAGCTTGGCTCTAGCGGGTAGCACAGATACGCAGTATTTT
TRBJ2-7,.,TRBV6-1,.,CASSEQGVTYEQYF,TGTGCCAGCAGTGAGCAAGGGGTTACCTACGAGCAGTACTTC
TRBJ2-3,few,TRBV6-2/TRBV6-3,.,CASGYGRSTDTQYF,TGTGCCAGCGGGTACGGGAGAAGCACAGATACGCAGTATTTT
TRBJ1-1,.,TRBV12-3/TRBV12-4,.,CASSLQGNTEAFF,TGTGCCAGCAGTTTGCAGGGGAACACTGAAGCTTTCTTT
TRBJ2-5,few,TRBV28,.,CASSPSFTETQYF,TGTGCCAGCAGTCCCAGCTTCACAGAGACCCAGTACTTC
TRBJ1-2,few,TRBV5-1,.,CASMESPGPYGYTF,TGCGCCAGCATGGAGTCCCCAGGCCCCTATGGCTACACCTTC
TRBJ2-1,once,TRBV10-3,.,CAISDGLQSSYNEQFF,TGTGCCATCAGCGACGGACTGCAGAGCTCCTACAATGAGCAGTTCTTC
TRBJ2-7,few,TRBV28,TRBD1,CASSSPARTGGSYEQYF,TGTGCCAGCAGTTCGCCGGCTAGGACAGGGGGCTCCTACGAGCAGTACTTC
TRBJ2-4,.,TRBV20-1,.,CSATTTLSAKNIQYF,TGCAGTGCTACCACTACACTCTCGGCCAAAAACATTCAGTACTTC
TRBJ2-3,few,TRBV10-3,.,CAISGLVADTQYF,TGTGCCATCAGTGGGTTAGTGGCAGATACGCAGTATTTT
TRBJ2-7,.,TRBV20-1,TRBD2,CSARDATSGGLTYEQYF,TGCAGTGCTAGAGATGCAACTAGCGGGGGGCTCACCTACGAGCAGTACTTC
TRBJ2-1,many,TRBV6-2/TRBV6-3,TRBD2,CASKALAGPYNEQFF,TGTGCCAGCAAAGCCCTAGCGGGGCCCTACAATGAGCAGTTCTTC
TRBJ2-4,.,TRBV23-1,.,CASSQPGQLAKNIQYF,TGCGCCAGCAGTCAGCCAGGACAGTTAGCCAAAAACATTCAGTACTTC
TRBJ2-3,.,TRBV3-1,TRBD2,CASSQDPGGGWTDTQYF,TGTGCCAGCAGCCAAGATCCGGGAGGGGGTTGGACAGATACGCAGTATTTT
TRBJ2-5,many,TRBV10-3,TRBD1,CAISRQGRIETQYF,TGTGCCATCAGCCGACAGGGGCGGATAGAGACCCAGTACTTC
TRBJ1-5,few,TRBV4-1,.,CASSQPGVGNQPQHF,TGCGCCAGCAGCCAACCAGGGGTTGGCAATCAGCCCCAGCATTTT
TRBJ2-5,few,TRBV29-1,.,CSVAGRVRQETQYF,TGCAGCGTGGCCGGACGGGTGCGGCAAGAGACCCAGTACTTC
TRBJ2-2,few,TRBV7-7,TRBD2,CASSPRQRGTGELFF,TGTGCTAGCAGCCCTCGGCAGCGGGGCACCGGGGAGCTGTTTTTT
TRBJ2-1,.,TRBV2,.,CASPTGLAYNEQFF,TGTGCCAGCCCTACCGGTCTAGCCTACAATGAGCAGTTCTTC
TRBJ2-5,many,TRBV28,TRBD2,CASTFGTSGLETQYF,TGTGCCAGCACCTTTGGGACTAGCGGACTAGAGACCCAGTACTTC
TRBJ2-5,few,TRBV21-1,.,CASSKIGGLAGVETQYF,TGTGCCAGCAGCAAGATCGGGGGACTAGCGGGAGTGGAGACCCAGTACTTC
TRBJ2-1,once,TRBV28,.,CASKGTGDILDNEQFF,TGTGCCAGCAAGGGAACGGGAGATATTTTGGACAATGAGCAGTTCTTC
TRBJ1-1,.,TRBV7-3,TRBD1,CASSADRAAEAFF,TGTGCCAGCAGCGCAGACAGGGCGGCTGAAGCTTTCTTT
TRBJ2-3,.,TRBV5-1,.,CASRLAPSTDTQYF,TGCGCCAGCAGGCTAGCGCCGAGCACAGATACGCAGTATTTT
TRBJ2-3,few,TRBV29-1,.,CSFQVGVGTDTQYF,TGCAGCTTCCAGGTGGGGGTCGGCACAGATACGCAGTATTTT